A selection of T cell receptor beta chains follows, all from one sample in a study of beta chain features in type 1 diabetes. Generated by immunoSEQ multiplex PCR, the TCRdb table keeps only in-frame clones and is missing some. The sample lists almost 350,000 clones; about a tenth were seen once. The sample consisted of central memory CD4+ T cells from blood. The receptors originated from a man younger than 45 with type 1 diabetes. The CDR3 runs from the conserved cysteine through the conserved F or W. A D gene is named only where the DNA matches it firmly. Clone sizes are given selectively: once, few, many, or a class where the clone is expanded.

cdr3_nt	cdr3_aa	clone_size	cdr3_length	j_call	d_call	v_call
TGTGCCAGCAGTGACCCCCGGACAGGGGGGGTCACTGAAGCTTTCTTT	CASSDPRTGGVTEAFF	-	16	TRBJ1-1	TRBD1	TRBV25-1
TGCGCCAGCAGTCAAGGACAGACCGAGCAGTACTTC	CASSQGQTEQYF	-	12	TRBJ2-7	-	TRBV5-1
TGTGCCAGCAGCTACAGCACAGGCTACGAGCAGTACTTC	CASSYSTGYEQYF	-	13	TRBJ2-7	-	TRBV7-2
TGCGCCAGCAGCTCGATGGACAGGTGGGGCACAGATACGCAGTATTTT	CASSSMDRWGTDTQYF	-	16	TRBJ2-3	TRBD1	TRBV5-1
TGCAGCGTTTTCCAGGCCAAAGAGACCCAGTACTTC	CSVFQAKETQYF	-	12	TRBJ2-5	-	TRBV29-1
TGCAGCGTTCGCGGGGACAATTTCCAGCATTTT	CSVRGDNFQHF	few	11	TRBJ1-5	-	TRBV29-1
TGTGCCACGTCAGCTTCTAACTATGGCTACACCTTC	CATSASNYGYTF	few	12	TRBJ1-2	-	TRBV28
TGTGCCAGCAGTTTGGTCAATGAGCAGTTCTTC	CASSLVNEQFF	-	11	TRBJ2-1	-	TRBV28
TGTGCCAGCAGCCAAGGGGGGAATGGCTACACCTTC	CASSQGGNGYTF	few	12	TRBJ1-2	-	TRBV11-3
TGTGCCAGCAGCTACCAAGCGGGGGGCTCCTACAATGAGCAGTTCTTC	CASSYQAGGSYNEQFF	-	16	TRBJ2-1	TRBD2	TRBV11-2
TGTGCCAGCAGCCGACCGGGACAGGGCTATGGCTACACCTTC	CASSRPGQGYGYTF	few	14	TRBJ1-2	TRBD1	TRBV5-6
TGTGCCAGCAGCCCCCCCGGCAGGGAAACTGAAGCTTTCTTT	CASSPPGRETEAFF	-	14	TRBJ1-1	-	TRBV5-6
TGCGCCAGCAGCCAAGCCGGGACAGGGACTGAAGCTTTCTTT	CASSQAGTGTEAFF	few	14	TRBJ1-1	TRBD1	TRBV4-3
TGTGCCAGCAGTTTATCGTTTGCAGGGCTCCACGAGCAGTACTTC	CASSLSFAGLHEQYF	few	15	TRBJ2-7	-	TRBV27
TGCAGCGTTGAAGAGGAGCGGGGGGCCACTGAAGCTTTCTTT	CSVEEERGATEAFF	-	14	TRBJ1-1	-	TRBV29-1
TGTGCCAGCAGCTTAGGACAGGAGGGCACTGAAGCTTTCTTT	CASSLGQEGTEAFF	-	14	TRBJ1-1	-	TRBV7-2
TGCGCCAGCAGCTCGGGACCCGTCGCTTCTGAGCAGTTCTTC	CASSSGPVASEQFF	few	14	TRBJ2-1	-	TRBV5-1
TGCGCCGTGCGGGGTCGCGGGACAGCCTTACTCCTCCCCGACTCAGGGGAGCAGTACTTC	CAVRGRGTALLLPDSGEQYF	few	20	TRBJ2-7	-	TRBV23-1
TGTGCCAGCAGCGTGGGGACAGTTCAAGAGACCCAGTACTTC	CASSVGTVQETQYF	few	14	TRBJ2-5	TRBD1	TRBV9
TGTGCCAGCAGCCCCCACGGGGGTGGCTCCTACAATGAGCAGTTCTTC	CASSPHGGGSYNEQFF	-	16	TRBJ2-1	-	TRBV28
TGTGCCAGCAGCCTTAGGGGGGGGACTGAAGCTTTCTTT	CASSLRGGTEAFF	-	13	TRBJ1-1	-	TRBV7-9
TGTGCCACTACTTCGGGGACGTTCCGGCAGTTCTTC	CATTSGTFRQFF	-	12	TRBJ2-1	-	TRBV7-9
TGTGCCAGCAGCTTATTGGGGGGATACGAGCAGTACTTC	CASSLLGGYEQYF	-	13	TRBJ2-7	-	TRBV7-9
TGTGCCAGCAGGTGGGACTACCAAAACATTCAGTACTTC	CASRWDYQNIQYF	many	13	TRBJ2-4	TRBD2	TRBV6-6
TGTGCCATCAGTGAGGGGACTAGTCCCGAGACCCAGTACTTC	CAISEGTSPETQYF	-	14	TRBJ2-5	TRBD2	TRBV6-5
TGTGCCAGCAGCGTGGGACAGGGCCTGGGCACTGAAGCTTTCTTT	CASSVGQGLGTEAFF	-	15	TRBJ1-1	TRBD1	TRBV9
TGTGCCAGCTCACCCTCAGCACTTAGCAATCAGCCCCAGCATTTT	CASSPSALSNQPQHF	-	15	TRBJ1-5	-	TRBV18
TGCGCCAGCAGCTTGGGAGGAGAAAAAGAGACCCAGTACTTC	CASSLGGEKETQYF	-	14	TRBJ2-5	-	TRBV5-1
TGTGCCAGCTCACCGTACCAGGGAGATCAGCCCCAGCATTTT	CASSPYQGDQPQHF	few	14	TRBJ1-5	-	TRBV18
TGTGCCAGCAGCGCCGTCCAAAGCGGTGGAGGGGAGACCCAGTACTTC	CASSAVQSGGGETQYF	few	16	TRBJ2-5	-	TRBV9
TGTGCCAGCTCACCCATCACAGGGCAGGATGAGCAGTTCTTC	CASSPITGQDEQFF	-	14	TRBJ2-1	-	TRBV18
TGTGCCAGCAGCTTACGACAGGGCCCTTACGAGCAGTACTTC	CASSLRQGPYEQYF	few	14	TRBJ2-7	TRBD1	TRBV5-8
TGCGCCAGCAGCCCGAGGGGACAGGGGGAGGGGGAGCTGTTTTTT	CASSPRGQGEGELFF	-	15	TRBJ2-2	TRBD1	TRBV4-3
TGCGCCAGCAGCCTATCTACAGGCCTCTATGGCTACACCTTC	CASSLSTGLYGYTF	-	14	TRBJ1-2	-	TRBV10-2
TGTGCCAGTAGTTCGGGAGACAATGAGCAGTTCTTC	CASSSGDNEQFF	many	12	TRBJ2-1	-	TRBV19
TGTGCCAGCAGCCTCCAGCTGGGGGGCGTTAATGAGCAGTTCTTC	CASSLQLGGVNEQFF	-	15	TRBJ2-1	-	TRBV5-4
TGCGCCAGCAGCCTAGGAGGACTTAGCTCCTACGAGCAGTACTTC	CASSLGGLSSYEQYF	-	15	TRBJ2-7	-	TRBV5-1